This TCR beta chain stems from a study of shared clonotypes between healthy human individuals. The germline V and J ends were trimmed by 0 bases and 4 bases, with 10 bases remaining between them. Germline V CDR1 and CDR2: SGHRS, YFSETQ. There are 14 residues in the CDR3. As processed by the authors: Owing to the provision of junction-only sequences devoid of quality scores by immunoSEQ, filtering differed. Clones were sequenced by immunoSEQ multiplex PCR, and TCRdb holds only the in-frame ones, with some missing. That table supplies the V and J calls and clone size; D and trimming were determined from the DNA. Of 450,000 to 550,000 clones in the sample, 60% to 85% were seen once. Worth noting for this clone: What it binds is unknown.

Study findings and constraints: The researchers took only blood, and tissue repertoires probably look different.

All donors were healthy HIV-negative adults lacking recent acute infections or vaccinations. Caucasian adults residing in Nashville, Tennessee made up all the donors. V is TRBV5-1 and J is TRBJ1-1; no reliable D call. The sequencing input was PBMCs. This clonotype was sampled from a woman in her thirties or forties in good health. Some clones in this sample may be carry-over from other donors' samples. CDR3 sequence reads: CASSLAGLGTEAFF. DNA for the CDR3: TGCGCCAGCAGCTTGGCTGGTTTGGGCACTGAAGCTTTCTTT.